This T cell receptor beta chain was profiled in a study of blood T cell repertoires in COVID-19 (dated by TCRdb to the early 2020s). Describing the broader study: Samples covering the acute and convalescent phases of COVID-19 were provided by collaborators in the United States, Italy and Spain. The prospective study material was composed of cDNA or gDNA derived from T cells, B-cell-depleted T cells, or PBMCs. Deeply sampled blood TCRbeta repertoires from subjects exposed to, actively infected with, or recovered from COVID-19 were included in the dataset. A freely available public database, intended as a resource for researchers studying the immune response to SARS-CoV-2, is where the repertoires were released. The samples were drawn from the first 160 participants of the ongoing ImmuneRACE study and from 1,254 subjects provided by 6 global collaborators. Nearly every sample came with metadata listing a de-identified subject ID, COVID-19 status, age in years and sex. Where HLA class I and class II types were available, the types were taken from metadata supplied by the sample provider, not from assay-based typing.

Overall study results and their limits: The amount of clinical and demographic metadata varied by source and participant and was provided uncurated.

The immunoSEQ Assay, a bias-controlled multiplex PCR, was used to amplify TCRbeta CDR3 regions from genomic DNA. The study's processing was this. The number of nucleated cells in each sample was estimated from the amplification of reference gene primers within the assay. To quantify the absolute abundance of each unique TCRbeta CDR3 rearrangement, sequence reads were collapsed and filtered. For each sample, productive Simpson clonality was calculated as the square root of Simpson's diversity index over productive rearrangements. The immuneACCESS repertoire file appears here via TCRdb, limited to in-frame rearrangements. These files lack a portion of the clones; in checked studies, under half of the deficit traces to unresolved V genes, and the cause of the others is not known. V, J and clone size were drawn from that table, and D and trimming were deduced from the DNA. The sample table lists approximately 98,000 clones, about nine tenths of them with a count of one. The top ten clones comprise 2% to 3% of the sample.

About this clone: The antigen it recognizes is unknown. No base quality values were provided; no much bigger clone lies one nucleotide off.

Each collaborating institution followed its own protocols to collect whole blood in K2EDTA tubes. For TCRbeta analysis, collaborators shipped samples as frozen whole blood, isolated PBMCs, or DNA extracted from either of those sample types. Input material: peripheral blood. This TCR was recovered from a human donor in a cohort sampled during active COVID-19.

CDR3 sequence: CAINRGVNTEAFF. The nucleotide sequence reads as follows: TGTGCCATCAATAGGGGCGTGAACACTGAAGCTTTCTTT. In this chain, TRBV10-3 is recombined with TRBJ1-1; TRBD1 might be the D gene, on 5 matching bases. Trimming removed 7 bases from V and 0 bases from J, leaving 9 bases between the germline ends. The CDR3 sequence holds 13 residues, the cysteine and phenylalanine included. The kept DNA is CDR3 alone, 39 bases in frame from the first base. CDR1 and CDR2, per the germline V gene, are ENHRY and SYGVKD.